A selection of T cell receptor beta chains follows, all from one sample in a study of blood T cell repertoires in COVID-19. Method: immunoSEQ multiplex PCR; TCRdb's copy keeps in-frame clones and lacks some. The sample holds fewer than 60,000 clones, around nine tenths seen once. Sequencing was performed on peripheral blood. The receptors stem from a human donor in a cohort sampled during active COVID-19. The conserved cysteine and the conserved F or W are not part of the CDR3 here. The order of the fields is V gene, J gene, CDR3 protein.

TRBV18,TRBJ1-5,ASSQTGTGSQPQH
TRBV10-3,TRBJ2-7,AISESGAAISYEQY
TRBV28,TRBJ1-1,ASSSPGGSNTEAF
TRBV28,TRBJ2-3,ASSSRQVGFVTQY
TRBV15,TRBJ1-2,ATSGGAGRYGYT
TRBV25-1,TRBJ2-5,ASSELLGGGTQY
TRBV15,TRBJ1-4,ATSNYLTGNEKLF
TRBV28,TRBJ1-4,ASSGAGTGSEKLF
TRBV6-5,TRBJ1-2,ASAGLGQGHGYT
TRBV11-2,TRBJ2-2,ASSETSLAAGELF
TRBV3-1/TRBV3-2,TRBJ2-1,ASSPRDRAYNEQF
TRBV2,TRBJ2-1,ASRAGTYEQF
TRBV6-5,TRBJ2-5,ASSYSPRAETQY
TRBV10-2,TRBJ1-3,ASSESDRGSPGNTIY
TRBV4-1,TRBJ1-1,ASSRGVRGEAF
TRBV19,TRBJ1-1,ASRGSVGGFTEAF
TRBV7-8,TRBJ1-2,ASSSTGGRSYGYT
TRBV19,TRBJ1-4,ASSIGVRGRANEKLF
TRBV7-7,TRBJ2-7,ASSPGGGRNEQY
TRBV18,TRBJ2-5,ASSPPSGRWETQY
TRBV10-3,TRBJ1-4,AISDPGQGTPWEKLF
TRBV2,TRBJ1-4,ASGTGVEKLF
TRBV19,TRBJ1-1,ASSIVSGGTEAF
TRBV7-8,TRBJ2-5,ASSSQGGETQY
TRBV24-1,TRBJ1-1,ATRKGRGLANTEAF
TRBV18,TRBJ1-4,ASSQPGQGHEKLF
TRBV6-5,TRBJ1-2,ASIQGQHYGYT
TRBV7-8,TRBJ1-6,ASSLASAADNSPLH
TRBV2,TRBJ2-5,ASSGGQGETQY
TRBV7-7,TRBJ1-5,ASSRTGGEKSNQPQH
TRBV5-1,TRBJ1-4,ASSLVQGGEKLF
TRBV7-9,TRBJ1-4,ASSQTGSFEKLF
TRBV11-2,TRBJ1-3,AGRGGASSGNTIY
TRBV28,TRBJ1-1,ASSLTGAANTEAF
TRBV6-1,TRBJ1-1,ASSDSGNTEAF
TRBV11-3,TRBJ1-2,ASSFSVGYGYT
TRBV18,TRBJ1-6,ASSPGTDNSPLH
TRBV10-1,TRBJ1-1,ASSERTGRGSFGEAF
TRBV5-4,TRBJ1-6,ASSRGQGKVSYNSPLH
TRBV11-2,TRBJ1-6,ASSLGRAPLH
TRBV15,TRBJ2-2,ATSALTNTGELF
TRBV5-1,TRBJ1-6,ASSLGQAALGSPLH
TRBV18,TRBJ2-1,ASSGTLNNEQF
TRBV11-2,TRBJ2-7,ASSFKTSGMKLGNEQY
TRBV10-1,TRBJ2-2,ASSANGLAGTGELF
TRBV6-1,TRBJ2-1,ASSEALLDREF